These T cell receptor beta chains were read from a single sample in a study of cytomegalovirus exposure and HLA in healthy donors. TCRdb keeps only in-frame clones here, not all; method: immunoSEQ multiplex PCR. The sample has about 70,000 clones, 74% seen once. Sequencing was done on a sample of PBMCs. These receptors came from a woman aged 60-75 years in good health and CMV-seropositive. The CDR3 runs from the conserved cysteine through the conserved F or W. The D gene is left open where the match is weak. Not all rows give a size; the values are once, few, many and, for expanded clones, a class.

clone_size j_call v_call d_call cdr3_aa cdr3_nt
. TRBJ1-5 TRBV5-5 . CASSRQTAANQPQHF TGTGCCAGCAGCCGACAGACGGCTGCCAATCAGCCCCAGCATTTT
many TRBJ1-1 TRBV2 . CAQGGNTEAFF TGTGCCCAAGGGGGGAACACTGAAGCTTTCTTT
. TRBJ1-1 TRBV11-2 . CASSLVLGGTEAFF TGTGCCAGCAGCTTAGTACTGGGCGGGACTGAAGCTTTCTTT
. TRBJ2-1 TRBV4-1 TRBD2 CASSQEPSGVGNEQFF TGCGCCAGCAGCCAAGAACCTAGCGGGGTAGGCAATGAGCAGTTCTTC
. TRBJ2-7 TRBV2 TRBD2 CASSESGTAPYF TGTGCCAGCAGTGAAAGCGGGACCGCCCCGTACTTC
. TRBJ2-1 TRBV29-1 TRBD2 CSVIVGGGEQFF TGCAGCGTTATAGTCGGGGGGGGTGAGCAGTTCTTC
. TRBJ1-3 TRBV7-2 . CASSPAGGTGNTIYF TGTGCCAGCAGCCCTGCGGGGGGGACCGGAAACACCATATATTTT
. TRBJ1-3 TRBV6-5 . CASAVQQSSGNTIYF TGTGCCAGCGCCGTACAGCAGTCATCTGGAAACACCATATATTTT
few TRBJ2-7 TRBV13 . CASSPQGSSYEQYF TGTGCCAGCAGCCCCCAGGGTAGCAGCTACGAGCAGTACTTC
. TRBJ1-5 TRBV6-1 . CASSEATGNQPQHF TGTGCCAGCAGTGAGGCGACGGGGAATCAGCCCCAGCATTTT
. TRBJ1-1 TRBV20-1 . CSARGGIEAFF TGCAGTGCTAGGGGGGGAATTGAAGCTTTCTTT
. TRBJ2-3 TRBV11-3 TRBD2 CASSLSLAGGIGVTDTQYF TGTGCCAGCAGCTTAAGCCTAGCGGGAGGGATTGGGGTCACAGATACGCAGTATTTT
. TRBJ1-1 TRBV5-1 . CASSLNAGPRTEAFF TGCGCCAGCAGCTTGAACGCGGGCCCGAGGACTGAAGCTTTCTTT
. TRBJ2-6 TRBV5-5 . CASSLPLSGANVLTF TGTGCCAGCAGCTTGCCCCTCTCTGGGGCCAACGTCCTGACTTTC
once TRBJ2-3 TRBV27 TRBD2 CASSIRLAGGPGVQYF TGTGCCAGCAGTATACGGCTAGCGGGAGGGCCGGGGGTGCAGTATTTT
few TRBJ2-1 TRBV25-1 . CASERVHEQFF TGTGCCAGCGAGAGGGTACATGAGCAGTTCTTC
. TRBJ2-5 TRBV6-1 TRBD2 CASIESGGIKETQYF TGTGCCAGCATCGAAAGCGGGGGGATCAAAGAGACCCAGTACTTC
. TRBJ2-5 TRBV7-7 . CASSHGTQETQYF TGTGCTAGCAGCCACGGGACACAAGAGACCCAGTACTTC
few TRBJ2-3 TRBV9 . CASNEGGSTDTQYF TGTGCCAGCAATGAGGGGGGGAGCACAGATACGCAGTATTTT
. TRBJ1-3 TRBV19 TRBD1 CASGNPGQGNSGNTIYF TGTGCCAGTGGAAACCCGGGACAGGGAAACTCTGGAAACACCATATATTTT
. TRBJ1-1 TRBV12-5 . CASGLKGGGEAFF TGTGCTAGTGGTTTGAAAGGTGGCGGTGAAGCTTTCTTT
. TRBJ2-7 TRBV12-5 TRBD1 CASGLVLDRPYEQYF TGTGCTAGTGGTTTGGTTTTGGACAGGCCCTACGAGCAGTACTTC
. TRBJ2-1 TRBV2 TRBD2 CASRGGGGRRNEQFF TGTGCCAGCAGGGGCGGCGGGGGGCGACGGAATGAGCAGTTCTTC
. TRBJ1-5 TRBV30 TRBD1 CAWSPRTGSNQPQHF TGTGCCTGGAGCCCCAGGACAGGCTCGAATCAGCCCCAGCATTTT
. TRBJ1-2 TRBV6-5 TRBD1 CASRGDRGNYGYTF TGTGCCAGCAGGGGGGACAGGGGGAACTATGGCTACACCTTC
. TRBJ2-3 TRBV30 . CAWEGITDTQYF TGTGCCTGGGAGGGTATCACAGATACGCAGTATTTT
. TRBJ1-1 TRBV2 . CASRRNTEAFF TGTGCCAGCCGCAGGAACACTGAAGCTTTCTTT
. TRBJ1-2 TRBV29-1 . CSVRGGGYTF TGCAGCGTTCGAGGGGGTGGCTACACCTTC